This T cell receptor beta chain was observed in a study of blood T cell repertoires in COVID-19. The wider study: PBMCs, B-cell-depleted T cells, or T cells were the source of the cDNA or gDNA that made up the material.

The CDR3 length is 15 residues. Germline CDR1 SGHDN, CDR2 FVKESK. V trimming: 2 bases; J trimming: 5 bases; junction bases outside the gene matches: 7. How the authors handled the data: Reference gene primer amplification in the assay estimated nucleated cell counts. This table comes from immunoSEQ multiplex PCR, and its TCRdb copy is limited to in-frame clones, with some not included. D and trimming come from the DNA, and the V and J calls and clone size come from that table. The sample holds around 71,000 clones, 65% to 90% seen once. This chain joins TRBV14 and TRBJ2-5; 8 bases fit TRBD1. The sequence derives from a man aged 25 to 40 with COVID-19, enrolled during active disease. The sample comprised peripheral blood. Here the CDR3 reads CASSQTTGGWETQYF. The DNA of the CDR3 is TGTGCCAGCAGCCAAACAACAGGGGGTTGGGAGACCCAGTACTTC. The full variable domain, rest sourced from reference TRBV14 and TRBJ2-5, is EAGVTQFPSHSVIEKGQTVTLRCDPISGHDNLYWYRRVMGKEIKFLLHFVKESKQDESGMPNNRFLAERTGGTYSTLKVQPAELEDSGVYFCASSQTTGGWETQYFGPGTRLLVL.